These 22 T cell receptor beta chains originate from one sample sequenced in a study of Ad26.COV2.S vaccination and SARS-CoV-2 variants listed by TCRdb under 2021. The treatment or condition label corresponds to: about 20 received Ad26.COV2.S at low or high dose, single or two shots; 5 received placebo; per-sample allocation not given. Repertoires of vaccine and placebo recipients were sequenced from samples taken on day 63 after the first injection. Libraries were made using the immunoSEQ multiplex PCR assay. TCRdb obtained this table from immuneACCESS and retained in-frame rearrangements with V and J assigned. These tables miss some clones; where compared with another copy, unresolved V genes account for less than half of the shortfall, and the remainder is unexplained. Across this sample there are about 390,000 clones, with about 90% seen only once. The ten largest make up more than 1.5% of the sample.

The specimen comprised peripheral blood, sampled in a trial of Ad26.COV2.S vaccine versus placebo. These receptors came from a person aged 18 to 59 who received the Ad26.COV2.S COVID-19 vaccine or a placebo.

V gene TRBV10-2 combines with J gene TRBJ1-1, with D possibly being TRBD1 (5 bases). V dropped 4 bases and J dropped 1 base, with 19 bases sitting between them. CDR3 length: 17 amino acids. The germline V gene has CDR1 WSHSY and CDR2 SAAADI. Here the CDR3 DNA reads TGCGCCAGCAGTGCTATTCATGGGGACCGAGGGAACACTGAAGCTTTCTTT. Translation gives CASSAIHGDRGNTEAFF.

V is TRBV5-4 and J is TRBJ2-3; 10 nucleotides line up with TRBD2. V shed 4 bases, J shed 7 bases, and the junction held 9 bases outside the gene matches. The CDR3 is made up of 15 amino acids. Germline CDR1 is SGHNT and CDR2 is YYREEE (reference sequence). The CDR3 loop is CASSISGGAGNTQYF. The CDR3 DNA is TGTGCCAGCAGCATAAGCGGGGGGGCGGGAAATACGCAGTATTTT.

A single count supports this clone. The rearrangement joins TRBV9 to TRBJ1-3; TRBD1 is a possible D gene (6 bases). Trimming removed 3 bases at V and 0 bases at J, with 13 bases between. This CDR3 has 16 amino acids. CDR1 and CDR2 (germline): SGDLS, YYNGEE. The CDR3 DNA is TGTGCCAGCAGCGCATGGGGGGCCCCCTCTGGAAACACCATATATTTT. Translated: CASSAWGAPSGNTIYF.

The chain carries TRBV19 and TRBJ2-7; TRBD2 aligns across 9 bases. The V segment lost 4 bases and the J segment 0 bases; nucleotides outside the gene matches: 13. Germline assignment: CDR1 LNHDA and CDR2 SQIVND (reference sequence). This CDR3 is built from 18 residues. The chain's CDR3 is CASSKDPILAGYSYEQYF. CDR3 coding DNA: TGTGCCAGTAGTAAGGACCCAATTCTAGCGGGGTACTCCTACGAGCAGTACTTC.

The chain carries TRBV12-5 and TRBJ2-2; tentative D call: TRBD2 (6 bases). The ends were cut back, 3 bases at V and 0 bases at J, with 8 bases in the middle. From germline, CDR1 is LGHNT and CDR2 FRNRAP. The CDR3 has 15 residues. CDR3 loop: CASGFGGSNTGELFF. The DNA of the CDR3 is TGTGCTAGTGGTTTCGGGGGTTCGAACACCGGGGAGCTGTTTTTT. The full variable domain, in which reference TRBV12-5 and TRBJ2-2 provide the parts outside the CDR3, is DARVTQTPRHKVTEMGQEVTMRCQPILGHNTVFWYRQTMMQGLELLAYFRNRAPLDDSGMPKDRFSAEMPDATLATLKIQPSEPRDSAVYFCASGFGGSNTGELFFGEGSRLTVL.

V usage is TRBV10-3 and J usage is TRBJ1-1; D is undetermined. This CDR3 contains 15 residues. V gave up 0 bases and J gave up 0 bases, with 8 bases separating them. CDR1 ENHRY and CDR2 SYGVKD come from the germline V gene. The CDR3 is CAISESPGMNTEAFF. DNA for the CDR3: TGTGCCATCAGTGAGTCACCGGGGATGAACACTGAAGCTTTCTTT.

The genes are TRBV2 and TRBJ1-2; D remains unclear. CDR3 length: 13 residues. Between the trimmed V and J ends, which lost 2 bases and 11 bases, there was a span of 15 bases. Germline V lookup: CDR1 SNHLY, CDR2 FYNNEI. This chain's CDR3 is CASSESVRGWYTF. The CDR3, as DNA: TGTGCCAGCAGTGAAAGTGTCCGCGGGTGGTACACCTTC.

This clone was seen once. This chain links TRBV7-2 with TRBJ1-1; weak D call: TRBD1 (6 bases). This CDR3 contains 17 residues. The germline gives CDR1 SGHTA, CDR2 FQGNSA. The V end was cut by 1 base, the J end by 0 bases, with 15 bases between. The chain's CDR3 is CASSLGGGGRLNTEAFF. The CDR3 nucleotides read TGTGCCAGCAGCTTAGGCGGCGGGGGCAGGTTGAACACTGAAGCTTTCTTT.

CDR3 sequence: CASSSRLAGMADTQYF. As DNA, the CDR3 is TGTGCCAGCAGCTCCCGACTAGCGGGGATGGCAGATACGCAGTATTTT. The chain joins TRBV3-1 (or the pseudogene TRBV3-2) to TRBJ2-3, with 11 positions matching TRBD2. This CDR3 has 16 amino acids. V shed 5 bases and J 4 bases; nucleotides not matched to a gene: 8. Germline V gene data show CDR1 as LGHDT and CDR2 as YNNKEL (reference sequence).

Worth noting for this clone: Other DNA sequences in this specimen translate into the identical CDR3. This chain links TRBV24-1 with TRBJ2-5, with D perhaps matching TRBD2 (5 bases). V was pared by 10 bases and J by 5 bases, with 13 bases between. Germline V gene sequence: CDR1 KGHDR, CDR2 SFDVKD. The CDR3 length is 12 residues. This CDR3 is CATSSGGETQYF. CDR3 sequence (DNA): TGTGCCACTTCGTCCGGCGGGGAGACCCAGTACTTC.

The chain has TRBV11-3 and TRBJ2-2, with D hard to call. V lost 1 base and J 6 bases, leaving 9 bases between the germline ends. Germline-derived CDR1 and CDR2 are SGHNT and YENEEA. CDR3 length equals 14 residues. CDR3 sequence reads: CASSLGADAGELFF. The CDR3 nucleotides read TGTGCCAGCAGCTTAGGTGCGGACGCCGGGGAGCTGTTTTTT.

This clone was seen just once. The chain has TRBV15 and TRBJ1-2, with D tentatively TRBD1 (6 bases). The CDR3 length is 15 residues. CDR1 LNHNV and CDR2 YYDKDF come from the germline V gene (reference sequence). Trimming stripped 3 bases from V and 5 bases from J, with 16 bases between. CDR3 region: CATSRGMDSAYGYTF. As DNA, the CDR3 is TGTGCCACCAGCAGGGGAATGGACAGTGCGTATGGCTACACCTTC. Looking up the rest from reference TRBV15 and TRBJ1-2 gives the full variable domain: DAMVIQNPRYQVTQFGKPVTLSCSQTLNHNVMYWYQQKSSQAPKLLFHYYDKDFNNEADTPDNFQSRRPNTSFCFLDIRSPGLGDTAMYLCATSRGMDSAYGYTFGSGTRLTVV.

The chain joins TRBV2 to TRBJ2-7; D uncertain. Germline V gene sequence: CDR1 SNHLY, CDR2 FYNNEI. V gave up 6 bases and J gave up 3 bases, with 15 bases separating them. This CDR3 contains 14 residues. CDR3 region: CASSPKGVDYEQYF. Written as DNA, the CDR3 is TGTGCCAGCAGCCCTAAGGGTGTTGACTACGAGCAGTACTTC. The full variable domain, in which reference TRBV2 and TRBJ2-7 provide the parts outside the CDR3, is EPEVTQTPSHQVTQMGQEVILRCVPISNHLYFYWYRQILGQKVEFLVSFYNNEISEKSEIFDDQFSVERPDGSNFTLKIRSTKLEDSAMYFCASSPKGVDYEQYFGPGTRLTVT.

The chain carries TRBV5-4 and TRBJ1-1, with D possibly TRBD1 on 5 matching bases. The CDR3 is made up of 15 amino acids. Germline-derived CDR1 and CDR2 are SGHNT and YYREEE (reference sequence). The V end lost 2 bases, the J end lost 0 bases, and 11 bases lay between the germline ends. Here the CDR3 reads CASSLAGSMNTEAFF. The CDR3 coding sequence is TGTGCCAGCAGCTTAGCAGGGTCGATGAACACTGAAGCTTTCTTT. The whole variable domain, remainder taken from reference TRBV5-4 and TRBJ1-1, is ETGVTQSPTHLIKTRGQQVTLRCSSQSGHNTVSWYQQALGQGPQFIFQYYREEENGRGNFPPRFSGLQFPNYSSELNVNALELDDSALYLCASSLAGSMNTEAFFGQGTRLTVV.

The chain couples TRBV28 to TRBJ1-1; 8 bases are shared with TRBD1. After removal of 10 bases from V and 1 base from J, the junction contained 5 bases not matched to a gene. The germline V gene has CDR1 MDHEN and CDR2 SYDVKM. This CDR3 region has 13 residues. The CDR3 spells CATRTGPNTEAFF. The CDR3 nucleotides are TGTGCCACCAGGACAGGGCCGAACACTGAAGCTTTCTTT.

The chain carries TRBV5-1 and TRBJ2-7; D perhaps matches TRBD2 (5 bases). V was pared by 1 base and J by 6 bases, with 14 bases between. This CDR3 comprises 14 residues. Germline CDR1 and CDR2: SGHRS and YFSETQ. The CDR3 region is CASSLRPGEGEQYF. CDR3 nucleotides: TGCGCCAGCAGCTTGCGTCCCGGGGAAGGCGAGCAGTACTTC.

This sequence joins TRBV3-1 (or the pseudogene TRBV3-2) and TRBJ2-7; D unclear. V was trimmed by 4 bases and J by 0 bases, leaving 13 bases between them. The germline V gene has CDR1 LGHDT and CDR2 YNNKEL (reference sequence). The CDR3 length is 15 residues. The chain's CDR3 is CASSPEALSSYEQYF. CDR3 nucleotide sequence: TGTGCCAGCAGCCCAGAAGCGTTAAGCTCCTACGAGCAGTACTTC.

Only one count was recorded for this clone. The chain links TRBV19 to TRBJ2-3; D uncertain. From germline, CDR1 is LNHDA and CDR2 SQIVND (reference sequence). The CDR3 runs 14 residues. The V and J ends lost 3 bases and 3 bases respectively, with 10 bases between them. The CDR3 is CASSILKATDTQYF. CDR3 nucleotides: TGTGCCAGTAGTATCCTAAAGGCGACAGATACGCAGTATTTT.

The genes are TRBV5-5 and TRBJ1-2; D ambiguous. This CDR3 has 15 amino acids. V dropped 0 bases and J dropped 8 bases, with 17 bases sitting between them. The germline gives CDR1 SGHKS, CDR2 YYEKEE (reference sequence). The CDR3 protein is CASSLVSKDMGGYTF. The CDR3 region has the DNA TGTGCCAGCAGCTTGGTGAGCAAAGATATGGGAGGCTACACCTTC.

The chain employs TRBV9 and TRBJ1-1; D uncertain. CDR1 is SGDLS and CDR2 is YYNGEE in the germline V gene. Trimming took 1 base from V and 8 from J, leaving 15 bases between them. CDR3 length: 14 residues. CDR3 in DNA: TGTGCCAGCAGCGTATCCATCCAAGGGCTGGAAGCTTTCTTT. It codes for CASSVSIQGLEAFF. Looking up the rest from reference TRBV9 and TRBJ1-1 gives the full variable domain: DSGVTQTPKHLITATGQRVTLRCSPRSGDLSVYWYQQSLDQGLQFLIQYYNGEERAKGNILERFSAQQFPDLHSELNLSSLELGDSALYFCASSVSIQGLEAFFGQGTRLTVV.

The chain couples TRBV18 to TRBJ2-7; the D gene is possibly TRBD2 (6 bases). There are 15 residues in the CDR3. The germline CDR1 and CDR2 sequences are KGHSH and LQKENI. Trimming left V 0 bases short and J 3 bases short, with 12 bases between. In DNA, the CDR3 is TGTGCCAGCTCACCACCCACACTAGCCCTCTACGAGCAGTACTTC. Translated: CASSPPTLALYEQYF.

The J gene is TRBJ2-7, the V gene TRBV6-5; 12 positions match TRBD1. CDR1 is MNHEY, CDR2 SVGAGI, per germline. The CDR3 length is 15 residues. Unmatched junction bases numbered 11, after V lost 8 bases and J lost 6 bases. CDR3 in amino acids: CASLRVGTGGGEQYF. In DNA, the CDR3 is TGTGCCAGCCTAAGAGTGGGGACAGGGGGCGGCGAGCAGTACTTC.